Each of the 31 T cell receptor beta chains below was sequenced from the same sample in a study of cytomegalovirus exposure and HLA in healthy donors. 13 Jbeta primers and 60 Vbeta primers were used for the PCR. Profiling relied on immunoSEQ multiplex PCR, and the TCRdb table lists in-frame clones only, not all of them. The table shows roughly 100,000 clones, with around 65% occurring only once. The sample was PBMCs. These receptors were taken from a woman between 50 and 59 years old in good health and CMV-seronegative.

The chain carries TRBV20-1 and TRBJ2-1; D unclear. There are 11 residues in the CDR3. V lost 6 bases and J 7 bases, leaving 10 bases between the germline ends. Germline V CDR1 and CDR2: DFQATT, SNEGSKA (reference sequence). The CDR3 region has the DNA TGCAGTGCGCTACTACCTAATGAGCAGTTCTTC. Translating it yields CSALLPNEQFF.

The chain combines TRBV4-2 with TRBJ2-7; 9 nucleotides match TRBD2. V lost 4 bases and J lost 2; bases outside the gene matches: 9. Germline CDR1 reads LGHNA; CDR2 reads YNFKEQ. The CDR3 length is 16 residues. The CDR3 coding sequence is TGTGCCAGCAGCCTAACGACTAGCGGCGACACCTACGAGCAGTACTTC. This sequence encodes CASSLTTSGDTYEQYF.

This chain uses TRBV5-5 with TRBJ2-1; 7 bases are shared with TRBD2. With V trimmed by 4 bases and J by 0 bases, 10 bases remained unmatched. CDR1 is SGHKS and CDR2 is YYEKEE in the germline V gene (reference sequence). The CDR3 contains 17 residues. CDR3 in DNA: TGTGCCAGCAGCGCCGAACTAGCGACTACCTCCTACAATGAGCAGTTCTTC. It codes for CASSAELATTSYNEQFF.

This rearrangement joins TRBV28 to TRBJ2-5, with D perhaps TRBD2 (6 bases). Germline V lookup: CDR1 MDHEN, CDR2 SYDVKM. V shed 6 bases and J shed 2 bases, with 19 bases lying between them. The CDR3 loop spans 16 amino acids. The chain's CDR3 is CASSFLGGRRQETQYF. The DNA for the CDR3 is TGTGCCAGCAGCTTCCTGGGGGGACGGCGGCAAGAGACCCAGTACTTC.

The chain employs TRBV5-1 and TRBJ1-1; D is uncertain. The CDR3 has 16 residues. Between the trimmed V and J ends, which lost 7 bases and 0 bases, there was a span of 19 bases. Germline values: CDR1 SGHRS, CDR2 YFSETQ. The DNA for the CDR3 is TGCGCCAGCGGGTCGGTGGACTGGGGATTGAACACTGAAGCTTTCTTT. Protein product: CASGSVDWGLNTEAFF.

Only one count was recorded for this clone. The rearrangement uses TRBV5-1 and TRBJ2-5; the D gene is possibly TRBD1 (5 bases). CDR1 and CDR2 (germline): SGHRS, YFSETQ. V shed 0 bases and J shed 7 bases, with 10 bases lying between them. This CDR3 is built from 13 residues. CDR3 sequence reads: CASSLAGRSTQYF. The CDR3 DNA sequence: TGCGCCAGCAGCTTGGCAGGGCGATCGACCCAGTACTTC.

This chain joins TRBV14 and TRBJ2-3, with 12 positions matching TRBD2. Germline loops: CDR1 SGHDN, CDR2 FVKESK. This CDR3 has 15 amino acids. V lost 5 bases, J lost 0 bases, and 0 bases stayed unmatched. The CDR3 region is CASSGLAGSTDTQYF. DNA for the CDR3: TGTGCCAGCAGCGGACTAGCGGGGAGCACAGATACGCAGTATTTT.

The gene calls are TRBV4-1 and TRBJ2-1, with 10 bases that match TRBD2. CDR3 length equals 17 residues. The germline V gene has CDR1 MGHRA and CDR2 YSYEKL. With V trimmed by 4 bases and J by 8 bases, 14 bases remained unmatched. The CDR3: CASSLTRASGRGYEQFF. CDR3 in DNA: TGCGCCAGCAGCCTAACAAGGGCCAGCGGGAGGGGGTATGAGCAGTTCTTC.

This clone occurred once. J is TRBJ2-1 and V is TRBV10-3; 9 bases are shared with TRBD2. There are 14 residues in the CDR3. The V segment lost 4 bases and the J segment 9 bases; nucleotides outside the gene matches: 7. The germline V gene encodes CDR1 ENHRY and CDR2 SYGVKD. CDR3 sequence reads: CAISVRGAGGEQFF. CDR3 bases: TGTGCCATCAGTGTTCGGGGAGCGGGAGGTGAGCAGTTCTTC.

V and J are TRBV5-1 and TRBJ1-1; TRBD1 is a possible D gene (5 bases). Trimming cost V 5 bases and J 4 bases, with 9 bases left between them. The CDR3 runs 12 residues. Per the germline V gene, CDR1 is SGHRS and CDR2 is YFSETQ. The CDR3 DNA reads as TGCGCCAGCAGTAGGCAGGGCACTGAAGCTTTCTTT. Translated, it gives CASSRQGTEAFF.

This clone was detected only a few times. The rearrangement links TRBV19 to TRBJ1-4, with D possibly matching TRBD1 (6 bases). V dropped 3 bases and J dropped 8 bases, with 13 bases sitting between them. CDR3 length: 14 amino acids. CDR1 is LNHDA, CDR2 SQIVND, per germline (reference sequence). The CDR3 DNA sequence: TGTGCCAGTAGTATGTCAGGGGTGCGGGAAAAACTGTTTTTT. Its protein product is CASSMSGVREKLFF.

The chain carries TRBV19 and TRBJ2-1; 9 bases agree with TRBD2. Looked up from germline, CDR1 is LNHDA and CDR2 is SQIVND (reference sequence). V trimming: 5 bases; J trimming: 3 bases; junction bases outside the gene matches: 11. The CDR3 runs to 17 residues. CDR3 in amino acids: CASSLRGGEYNYNEQFF. The CDR3 bases are TGTGCCAGTAGTCTGCGGGGGGGGGAATACAACTACAATGAGCAGTTCTTC.

The V gene is TRBV27, the J gene TRBJ2-7; 9 nucleotides line up with TRBD1. CDR1 is MNHEY, CDR2 SMNVEV, per germline (reference sequence). Trimming removed 4 bases from V and 0 bases from J; junction bases left unmatched: 7. This CDR3 comprises 16 residues. CDR3 sequence (DNA): TGTGCCAGCAGTTCATACAGGGGGCAAGGCTCCTACGAGCAGTACTTC. It codes for CASSSYRGQGSYEQYF.

This clone was detected a few times. This chain uses TRBV19 with TRBJ2-1, with D hard to call. The CDR3 contains 14 residues. Per the germline V gene, CDR1 is LNHDA and CDR2 is SQIVND (reference sequence). V was shortened by 3 bases and J by 0 bases, with 6 bases between the two germline ends. The CDR3 DNA sequence: TGTGCCAGTAGTATTTCCAGCTCCTACAATGAGCAGTTCTTC. Protein product: CASSISSSYNEQFF.

This clone was counted at least ten times. The genes are TRBV27 and TRBJ2-7, with TRBD1 matching 10 bases. Germline CDR1 and CDR2: MNHEY and SMNVEV (reference sequence). V shed 2 bases and J 2 bases; nucleotides not matched to a gene: 6. The CDR3 loop spans 16 amino acids. DNA of the CDR3: TGTGCCAGCAGTTTAGGGGACAGGGGAATGGCCTACGAGCAGTACTTC. Its translation: CASSLGDRGMAYEQYF.

V usage is TRBV11-3 and J usage is TRBJ2-3; 8 nucleotides match TRBD2. The CDR3 contains 16 residues. V lost 1 base, J lost 4 bases, and 7 bases stayed unmatched. In germline, CDR1 is SGHNT, CDR2 YENEEA. In DNA form, the CDR3 reads TGTGCCAGCAGCTTAGGAAGCGGGAGTTTTCCAGATACGCAGTATTTT. This gives the protein CASSLGSGSFPDTQYF.

This clone was seen more than once but under ten times. The V gene is TRBV27, the J gene TRBJ1-5; TRBD1 might be the D (5 bases). The CDR3 is 14 residues long. The ends were cut back, 3 bases at V and 7 bases at J, with 13 bases in the middle. Germline V gene data show CDR1 as MNHEY and CDR2 as SMNVEV (reference sequence). The CDR3 DNA reads as TGTGCCAGCAGTTTCACGGGGGGAGGACAGCCCCAGCATTTT. It encodes CASSFTGGGQPQHF.

J is TRBJ2-7 and V is TRBV5-4; tentative D call: TRBD1 (6 bases). CDR1 is SGHNT, CDR2 YYREEE, per germline (reference sequence). The CDR3 has 15 amino acids. Trimming removed 1 base at V and 2 bases at J, with 13 bases between. As DNA, the CDR3 is TGTGCCAGCAGCTTGAGTCCAGGGGCTACCTACGAGCAGTACTTC. Translating it yields CASSLSPGATYEQYF.

The V call is TRBV2, the J call TRBJ2-3; 10 nucleotides match TRBD2. The CDR3 consists of 16 residues. From germline, CDR1 is SNHLY and CDR2 FYNNEI. The trim removed 2 bases at V and 6 bases at J, leaving 8 bases unmatched. For the CDR3, the DNA is TGTGCCAGCAGTGAAATGGTAGCGGGGGGTATGGATACGCAGTATTTT. Protein product: CASSEMVAGGMDTQYF.

CDR3: CSVQTSGSPGELFF. The CDR3 DNA reads TGCAGCGTCCAAACTAGCGGGAGTCCCGGGGAGCTGTTTTTT. The genes are TRBV29-1 and TRBJ2-2; 11 bases match TRBD2. V gave up 6 bases and J gave up 6 bases; unmatched junction bases: 6. This CDR3 has 14 amino acids. Germline values: CDR1 SQVTM, CDR2 ANQGSEA.

The CDR3 nucleotides are TGCAGCGCCAACAGGGGAGATACGCAGTATTTT. Translating it yields CSANRGDTQYF. This chain joins TRBV29-1 and TRBJ2-3; 7 bases fit TRBD1. The CDR3 totals 11 residues. Per germline, CDR1 SQVTM and CDR2 ANQGSEA. With 7 bases clipped from V and 5 bases from J, the junction kept 3 bases outside the gene matches.

V and J are TRBV15 and TRBJ2-4, with a weak D call TRBD1 (6 bases). The ends were cut back, 0 bases at V and 8 bases at J, with 8 bases in the middle. The CDR3 has 13 amino acids. Looked up from germline, CDR1 is LNHNV and CDR2 is YYDKDF (reference sequence). The DNA of the CDR3 is TGTGCCACCAGCAGAGATCCAGGGGACATTCAGTACTTC. Translating it yields CATSRDPGDIQYF. Based on the CDR3 plus reference TRBV15 and TRBJ2-4, the full variable domain is DAMVIQNPRYQVTQFGKPVTLSCSQTLNHNVMYWYQQKSSQAPKLLFHYYDKDFNNEADTPDNFQSRRPNTSFCFLDIRSPGLGDTAMYLCATSRDPGDIQYFGAGTRLSVL.

The chain couples TRBV7-8 to TRBJ1-1, with TRBD1 as a possible D gene (5 bases). There are 15 residues in the CDR3. Trimming pared 1 base from V and 5 bases from J, leaving 14 bases between. Looked up from germline, CDR1 is SGHVS and CDR2 is FQNEAQ. This chain's CDR3 is CASSLEGAVATEAFF. The CDR3 DNA sequence: TGTGCCAGCAGCTTAGAAGGGGCAGTGGCAACTGAAGCTTTCTTT.

The chain has TRBV7-2 and TRBJ2-2; weak D call: TRBD2 (5 bases). The CDR3 extends over 14 amino acids. CDR1 and CDR2 (germline): SGHTA, FQGNSA. The germline V and J ends were trimmed by 0 bases and 4 bases, with 6 bases remaining between them. DNA of the CDR3: TGTGCCAGCAGCTTAGCCACTAGCACCGGGGAGCTGTTTTTT. Its protein product is CASSLATSTGELFF.

This clone was detected only a few times. The V and J genes are TRBV4-2 and TRBJ2-2; tentatively, D is TRBD2 (5 bases). This CDR3 has 14 residues. Germline CDR1 and CDR2: LGHNA and YNFKEQ. Trimming removed 0 bases at V and 7 bases at J, with 9 bases between. The CDR3 DNA sequence: TGTGCCAGCAGCCAAGATCGCGGGTACGGGGAGCTGTTTTTT. It specifies CASSQDRGYGELFF.

The table lists this clone with a count of one. The CDR3 bases are TGTGCCTGGAGTCCCCCTGGGACAGGGAGGACTGAAGCTTTCTTT. It translates to CAWSPPGTGRTEAFF. The chain carries TRBV30 and TRBJ1-1, with 9 positions matching TRBD1. CDR3 length: 15 residues. Germline V gives CDR1 GTSNPN, CDR2 SVGIG (reference sequence). V was clipped by 2 bases and J by 5 bases; unmatched bases: 9.

This chain's CDR3 is CASSPAGQGVLQPQHF. The CDR3, as DNA: TGTGCCAGCAGCCCGGCGGGACAGGGGGTACTACAGCCCCAGCATTTT. The V gene is TRBV5-5, the J gene TRBJ1-5, with TRBD1 matching 11 bases. Per germline, CDR1 SGHKS and CDR2 YYEKEE (reference sequence). The CDR3 consists of 16 residues. J gave up 7 bases and V 4 bases, and 10 bases lay outside the gene matches.

The sample holds one count of this clone. The chain joins TRBV12-2 to TRBJ2-7; the DNA was not used to check the table's D call, TRBD2. TRBV12-2 represents a pseudogene. The CDR3 runs to 17 residues. The CDR3: CASRLEVWRGLIYEQYF. The CDR3 DNA sequence: TGTGCAAGTCGCTTAGAAGTTTGGCGGGGGCTAATCTACGAGCAGTACTTC.

The chain carries TRBV4-2 and TRBJ1-2; perhaps TRBD1 as D (6 bases). Germline-derived CDR1 and CDR2 are LGHNA and YNFKEQ. V lost 0 bases, J lost 4 bases, and 24 bases lay in between. The CDR3 has 19 amino acids. The CDR3 protein is CASSQDIPTGPLGPYGYTF. CDR3 DNA: TGTGCCAGCAGCCAAGATATACCGACAGGCCCCCTGGGGCCCTATGGCTACACCTTC.

The chain links TRBV18 to TRBJ2-7; 8 nucleotides match TRBD1. V was clipped by 5 bases and J by 3 bases; unmatched bases: 12. Germline CDR1 is KGHSH and CDR2 is LQKENI. The CDR3 totals 16 residues. The CDR3 DNA reads as TGTGCCAGCTCAGGTGCTGGCGGACAGGGATACTACGAGCAGTACTTC. The encoded protein is CASSGAGGQGYYEQYF. Variable domain in full (rest from reference TRBV18 and TRBJ2-7): NAGVMQNPRHLVRRRGQEARLRCSPMKGHSHVYWYRQLPEEGLKFMVYLQKENIIDESGMPKERFSAEFPKEGPSILRIQQVVRGDSAAYFCASSGAGGQGYYEQYFGPGTRLTVT.

J is TRBJ1-5 and V is TRBV5-5; 10 bases match TRBD1. The V and J ends lost 3 bases and 1 base, in that order; junction bases with no gene match: 1. There are 15 residues in the CDR3. The germline V gene has CDR1 SGHKS and CDR2 YYEKEE (reference sequence). The chain's CDR3 is CASSWGQGSNQPQHF. DNA for the CDR3: TGTGCCAGCAGCTGGGGACAGGGGAGCAATCAGCCCCAGCATTTT.